The T cell receptor (beta chain) described here comes from a study of blood T cell repertoires in COVID-19. Study as a whole: T cells, B-cell-depleted T cells, or PBMCs supplied cDNA or gDNA.

This CDR3 is built from 13 residues. Trimming left V 3 bases short and J 9 bases short, with 15 bases between. CDR1 and CDR2 (germline): GTSNPN, SVGIG (reference sequence). As handled by the study authors: Estimation of nucleated cell counts was performed using reference gene primer amplification. The method was immunoSEQ multiplex PCR; TCRdb's version includes in-frame clones alone and lacks a portion of them. The D gene and trimming were derived from the DNA, and the V and J assignments and clone size from that table. Counted here are 130,000 or so clones, around 78% occurring once; the ten biggest clones make up roughly 10%.

V gene TRBV30 combines with J gene TRBJ2-1, with D perhaps matching TRBD1 (6 bases). Sample: peripheral blood. The clonotype comes from a human donor in a cohort sampled during active COVID-19. In DNA form, the CDR3 reads TGTGCCTGGAGGAATACAGGGAGCGGTGAGCAGTTCTTC. Amino acid sequence: CAWRNTGSGEQFF.